Listed below are T cell receptor beta chains from one sample, sequenced in a study of T cell responses to AZD1222 COVID-19 vaccine. Only in-frame clones appear in the TCRdb table, and some are missing; sequencing was by immunoSEQ multiplex PCR. The data show about 170,000 clones, 90% to 95% seen once. Sequencing was performed on peripheral blood, taken on day 0 of AZD1222 vaccination. The source of these receptors is an adult in good health. Both conserved end residues are part of each CDR3. The D gene is left open where the match is weak. Clone size appears in some rows only: once, few, many, or a class for an expanded clone.

size: .
D: .
J: TRBJ2-7
V: TRBV6-5
CDR3: CASKRGTGREQYF
DNA: TGTGCCAGCAAAAGGGGGACTGGTCGCGAGCAGTACTTC

size: .
D: .
J: TRBJ2-2
V: TRBV19
CDR3: CASSIGATNTGELFF
DNA: TGTGCCAGTAGTATCGGAGCAACGAACACCGGGGAGCTGTTTTTT

size: .
D: .
J: TRBJ1-5
V: TRBV19
CDR3: CASSIGVLGGNQPQHF
DNA: TGTGCCAGTAGTATAGGGGTACTCGGAGGCAATCAGCCCCAGCATTTT

size: .
D: .
J: TRBJ1-5
V: TRBV19
CDR3: CASREGSLVGNQPQHF
DNA: TGTGCCAGTAGGGAGGGGAGTCTCGTAGGCAATCAGCCCCAGCATTTT

size: .
D: .
J: TRBJ1-4
V: TRBV4-1
CDR3: CASRNPLGGKATNEKLFF
DNA: TGCGCCAGCAGAAACCCCTTGGGGGGGAAGGCAACTAATGAAAAACTGTTTTTT

size: .
D: TRBD1
J: TRBJ1-3
V: TRBV3-1/TRBV3-2
CDR3: CASSQGQGAGNTIYF
DNA: TGTGCCAGCAGCCAAGGACAGGGGGCTGGAAACACCATATATTTT

size: .
D: .
J: TRBJ1-2
V: TRBV29-1
CDR3: CSTRDYGYTF
DNA: TGCAGCACGCGCGACTATGGCTACACCTTC

size: .
D: TRBD1
J: TRBJ2-7
V: TRBV12-3/TRBV12-4
CDR3: CASSQGQGHEQYF
DNA: TGTGCCAGCAGTCAGGGACAGGGCCACGAGCAGTACTTC

size: .
D: TRBD1
J: TRBJ1-3
V: TRBV12-5
CDR3: CASGLVVGTAGNTIYF
DNA: TGTGCTAGTGGTTTGGTAGTCGGGACAGCAGGAAACACCATATATTTT

size: .
D: .
J: TRBJ1-4
V: TRBV6-6
CDR3: CASSPNAGTNEKLFF
DNA: TGTGCCAGCAGTCCGAACGCGGGCACTAATGAAAAACTGTTTTTT

size: .
D: .
J: TRBJ1-5
V: TRBV19
CDR3: CASSIGGWSPQHF
DNA: TGTGCCAGTAGTATAGGGGGGTGGTCGCCCCAGCATTTT

size: few
D: .
J: TRBJ1-2
V: TRBV12-3/TRBV12-4
CDR3: CASSFVGVRGYTF
DNA: TGTGCCAGCAGTTTTGTAGGGGTGAGGGGCTACACCTTC

size: .
D: .
J: TRBJ1-6
V: TRBV6-5
CDR3: CASPGGGQYNSPLHF
DNA: TGTGCCAGCCCGGGGGGGGGCCAGTATAATTCACCCCTCCACTTT

size: .
D: .
J: TRBJ1-2
V: TRBV30
CDR3: CAWSPGYYGYTF
DNA: TGTGCCTGGAGTCCGGGATACTATGGCTACACCTTC

size: once
D: .
J: TRBJ1-2
V: TRBV5-8
CDR3: CASSPGGVTDGGYTF
DNA: TGTGCCAGCAGCCCTGGAGGGGTCACCGATGGAGGCTACACCTTC

size: .
D: .
J: TRBJ1-5
V: TRBV12-5
CDR3: CASGLVAGSNQPQHF
DNA: TGTGCTAGTGGTTTGGTAGCTGGAAGCAATCAGCCCCAGCATTTT

size: .
D: .
J: TRBJ1-1
V: TRBV29-1
CDR3: CSVQQNTEAFF
DNA: TGCAGCGTTCAACAGAACACTGAAGCTTTCTTT

size: .
D: .
J: TRBJ2-3
V: TRBV30
CDR3: CAWNRDGTDTQYF
DNA: TGTGCCTGGAATCGGGATGGCACAGATACGCAGTATTTT

size: .
D: TRBD1
J: TRBJ2-7
V: TRBV6-5
CDR3: CASKQGTGRFNEQYF
DNA: TGTGCCTCTAAACAGGGGACAGGGCGTTTTAACGAGCAGTACTTC

size: .
D: TRBD1
J: TRBJ2-3
V: TRBV19
CDR3: CASSRTGKKHF
DNA: TGTGCCAGTTCCAGGACAGGGAAAAAGCATTTT

size: .
D: .
J: TRBJ2-1
V: TRBV18
CDR3: CASSLYVGEQFF
DNA: TGTGCCAGCTCACTTTACGTGGGTGAGCAGTTCTTC

size: .
D: .
J: TRBJ1-1
V: TRBV19
CDR3: CASSQQGGTEAFF
DNA: TGTGCCAGTAGTCAACAGGGAGGGACTGAAGCTTTCTTT

size: .
D: .
J: TRBJ1-2
V: TRBV5-5
CDR3: CASSKLYGYTF
DNA: TGTGCCAGCAGCAAGCTGTATGGCTACACCTTC

size: .
D: .
J: TRBJ1-4
V: TRBV7-9
CDR3: CASSRIAAATNEKLFF
DNA: TGTGCCAGCAGTAGGATCGCCGCCGCGACTAATGAAAAACTGTTTTTT

size: once
D: .
J: TRBJ2-7
V: TRBV19
CDR3: CAAGGGAYEQYF
DNA: TGTGCCGCTGGGGGCGGCGCCTACGAGCAGTACTTC

size: few
D: .
J: TRBJ1-2
V: TRBV29-1
CDR3: CSVESLGYTF
DNA: TGCAGCGTTGAATCTCTGGGCTACACCTTC

size: .
D: TRBD1
J: TRBJ1-1
V: TRBV9
CDR3: CASRSISGGLNTEAFF
DNA: TGTGCCAGCAGGTCCATCTCAGGGGGCTTAAACACTGAAGCTTTCTTT

size: .
D: TRBD2
J: TRBJ2-5
V: TRBV9
CDR3: CASNRGGETQYF
DNA: TGTGCCAGCAACCGGGGGGGAGAGACCCAGTACTTC

size: .
D: .
J: TRBJ1-2
V: TRBV3-1/TRBV3-2
CDR3: CASSPKVGRALYTF
DNA: TGTGCCAGCAGCCCCAAGGTGGGACGTGCCCTCTACACCTTC

size: few
D: .
J: TRBJ2-7
V: TRBV7-9
CDR3: CASSELEEQYF
DNA: TGTGCCAGCAGCGAATTGGAAGAGCAGTACTTC

size: .
D: .
J: TRBJ2-7
V: TRBV5-8
CDR3: CASSFDESRFDLSSYEQYF
DNA: TGTGCCAGCAGCTTTGATGAGTCTAGATTTGATCTAAGCTCCTACGAGCAGTACTTC

size: .
D: .
J: TRBJ2-7
V: TRBV6-6
CDR3: CASSTSSGLYEQYF
DNA: TGTGCCAGCAGTACATCCAGCGGGCTATACGAGCAGTACTTC

size: .
D: TRBD1
J: TRBJ1-5
V: TRBV24-1
CDR3: CATSAGGAQPQHF
DNA: TGTGCCACCAGTGCAGGGGGGGCTCAGCCCCAGCATTTT

size: .
D: .
J: TRBJ1-2
V: TRBV28
CDR3: CASTGGAKGYTF
DNA: TGTGCCAGCACGGGGGGCGCGAAGGGCTACACCTTC

size: .
D: TRBD1
J: TRBJ1-6
V: TRBV4-1
CDR3: CASSQATPQGGNRAPLHF
DNA: TGCGCCAGCAGCCAAGCTACCCCTCAGGGGGGTAACAGAGCACCCCTCCACTTT

size: .
D: .
J: TRBJ2-7
V: TRBV5-1
CDR3: CASSLAAGISYEQYF
DNA: TGCGCCAGCAGCTTGGCGGCGGGAATCAGCTACGAGCAGTACTTC

size: .
D: .
J: TRBJ1-2
V: TRBV3-1/TRBV3-2
CDR3: CASSPRTANGGYTF
DNA: TGTGCCAGCAGCCCGCGGACAGCTAATGGTGGCTACACCTTC

size: few
D: .
J: TRBJ1-1
V: TRBV27
CDR3: CASSSMPGNTEAFF
DNA: TGTGCCAGCAGTTCTATGCCGGGAAACACTGAAGCTTTCTTT

size: once
D: TRBD2
J: TRBJ2-1
V: TRBV19
CDR3: CASSIDRWGGFSNEQFF
DNA: TGTGCCAGTAGTATAGATAGGTGGGGGGGTTTTTCTAATGAGCAGTTCTTC

size: .
D: .
J: TRBJ1-1
V: TRBV4-1
CDR3: CASSQGEVSRYTEAFF
DNA: TGCGCCAGCAGCCAAGGGGAGGTTTCGAGATACACTGAAGCTTTCTTT

size: .
D: .
J: TRBJ2-6
V: TRBV4-1
CDR3: CASSRIVVLVSGANVLTF
DNA: TGCGCCAGCAGCCGGATTGTGGTTTTGGTTAGCGGGGCCAACGTCCTGACTTTC

size: once
D: .
J: TRBJ1-1
V: TRBV2
CDR3: CASTLTGNTEAFF
DNA: TGTGCCAGCACCTTGACAGGGAACACTGAAGCTTTCTTT

size: .
D: .
J: TRBJ1-2
V: TRBV6-5
CDR3: CASYRELNYGYTF
DNA: TGTGCCAGCTACAGGGAGTTAAACTATGGCTACACCTTC

size: .
D: .
J: TRBJ1-5
V: TRBV18
CDR3: CASSTVSGRNNQPQHF
DNA: TGTGCCAGCTCAACCGTTAGCGGCAGGAACAATCAGCCCCAGCATTTT

size: .
D: .
J: TRBJ2-7
V: TRBV6-1
CDR3: CASSEATGLYEQYF
DNA: TGTGCCAGCAGTGAAGCGACCGGTTTATACGAGCAGTACTTC